A single sample is the source of the 18 T cell receptor beta chains below, sequenced in a study of T-cell memory formation after mild COVID-19. TCRdb recomputed calls from the 5' RACE reads with MiXCR, one row per CDR3 protein. The data contain about 340,000 distinct CDR3 sequences, 13% to 15% of them singletons. The sequenced material came from PBMCs or a T cell subset sorted from them (not recorded which). The receptor source for this set is a young man who had mild COVID-19 (a few samples of this study predate the infection). Cell type and time point are not known.

This chain connects TRBV20-1 to TRBJ1-1; no definite D call. Trimming shortened V by 3 bases and J by 2 bases, and 16 bases separated the two germline ends. Looked up from germline, CDR1 is DFQATT and CDR2 is SNEGSKA (reference sequence). This CDR3 is built from 15 residues. CDR3 loop: CSASPSPMLNTEAFF. The CDR3 DNA follows: TGCAGTGCTAGCCCATCCCCTATGCTCAACACTGAAGCTTTCTTT.

This clonotype turned up a few times. The rearrangement uses TRBV7-2 and TRBJ1-1; D gene uncertain. Trimming took off 3 bases at V and 11 bases at J, with 25 bases between the two ends. CDR1 and CDR2 (germline): SGHTA, FQGNSA. The CDR3 runs to 16 residues. The CDR3 DNA sequence: TGTGCCAGCAGCTTTAGTTCCCTCGCGAGTCCCTCTAGTGCTTTCTTT. Translation: CASSFSSLASPSSAFF.

This rearrangement joins TRBV20-1 to TRBJ1-5; perhaps TRBD1 as D (5 bases). V was clipped by 4 bases and J by 4 bases, with 8 bases between them. Germline V gene sequence: CDR1 DFQATT, CDR2 SNEGSKA (reference sequence). The length of the CDR3 is 12 residues. CDR3 bases: TGCAGTGCTACGACAGCTAATCAGCCCCAGCATTTT. Amino acid sequence: CSATTANQPQHF.

The V gene is TRBV11-3, the J gene TRBJ2-2; D is unclear. V lost 2 bases, J lost 0 bases, and 7 bases lay in between. The CDR3 extends over 15 amino acids. Per germline, CDR1 SGHNT and CDR2 YENEEA. The CDR3, as DNA: TGTGCCAGCAGCTTAAGCCCAGCGAACACCGGGGAGCTGTTTTTT. Amino acid sequence: CASSLSPANTGELFF.

The V gene is TRBV6-6, the J gene TRBJ2-5, with D maybe TRBD1 (5 bases). Germline-derived CDR1 and CDR2 are MNHNY and SVGAGI (reference sequence). The CDR3 runs 15 residues. Trimming shortened V by 2 bases and J by 1 base, and 11 bases separated the two germline ends. CDR3 amino acids: CASSYKQDLQETQYF. In nucleotides, the CDR3 is TGTGCCAGCAGTTACAAACAGGACCTCCAAGAGACCCAGTACTTC.

The chain is built from TRBV9 and TRBJ2-7, with no clear D. The CDR3 contains 14 residues. The V end lost 0 bases, the J end lost 5 bases, and 12 bases lay between the germline ends. The germline V gene encodes CDR1 SGDLS and CDR2 YYNGEE. Written as DNA, the CDR3 is TGTGCCAGCAGCGTAGCTAGGGTTACGGACGAGCAGTACTTC. Translating gives CASSVARVTDEQYF.

This clonotype was counted many times. The genes are TRBV5-1 and TRBJ1-1, with unresolved D. The V end was cut by 1 base, the J end by 4 bases, with 11 bases between. The CDR3 is 14 amino acids. Germline CDR1 and CDR2: SGHRS and YFSETQ. The CDR3 is CASSLTLGSTEAFF. For the CDR3, the DNA is TGCGCCAGCAGCTTGACATTGGGTAGCACTGAAGCTTTCTTT.

The rearrangement joins TRBV7-9 to TRBJ1-1; D is unclear. Trimming shortened V by 0 bases and J by 10 bases, and 18 bases separated the two germline ends. The germline V gene encodes CDR1 SEHNR and CDR2 FQNEAQ (reference sequence). This CDR3 region has 15 residues. DNA for the CDR3: TGTGCCAGCAGCTTAGCGGGCCCGGCAGGAAGTGTAGCTTTCTTT. It is translated as CASSLAGPAGSVAFF.

This clonotype was counted only a few times. V usage is TRBV12-3 or TRBV12-4 and J usage is TRBJ1-2; possible D gene TRBD1, 6 bases. This CDR3 is 18 amino acids long. Trimming left V 2 bases short and J 6 bases short, with 25 bases between. CDR3 bases: TGTGCCAGCAGTTTAACCGCATACAGGGATTGGGTTACGGATGGCTACACCTTC. Translated, it gives CASSLTAYRDWVTDGYTF.

J is TRBJ2-5 and V is TRBV20-1; TRBD2 agrees at 10 bases. Germline V gives CDR1 DFQATT, CDR2 SNEGSKA (reference sequence). The CDR3 totals 14 residues. The trim removed 6 bases at V and 5 bases at J, leaving 9 bases unmatched. Written as DNA, the CDR3 is TGCAGTGCGCCAACTAGCGGGGCGTGGGAGACCCAGTACTTC. Its protein product is CSAPTSGAWETQYF.

J is TRBJ1-3 and V is TRBV6-5, with D unclear. The V gene's germline CDR1 is MNHEY and CDR2 SVGAGI. Trimming stripped 2 bases from V and 4 bases from J, with 6 bases between. This CDR3 is built from 13 residues. Written as DNA, the CDR3 is TGTGCCAGCAGTTACGCACAGGGAAACACCATATATTTT. This codes for CASSYAQGNTIYF.

This clonotype has just a few counts. J is TRBJ2-5 and V is TRBV5-1; a weak D match, TRBD1 (6 bases). The CDR3 has 13 amino acids. Germline V gives CDR1 SGHRS, CDR2 YFSETQ. V was clipped by 8 bases and J by 2 bases, with 13 bases between them. This CDR3 reads CASRRQDQETQYF. The CDR3 DNA follows: TGCGCCAGTCGGAGACAGGATCAAGAGACCCAGTACTTC.

This clonotype occurred many times. V is TRBV29-1 and J is TRBJ1-1; 8 positions match TRBD1. Trimming at V came to 4 bases and at J to 3 bases, leaving 7 bases not matched to a gene. Germline V gene sequence: CDR1 SQVTM, CDR2 ANQGSEA. This CDR3 comprises 14 residues. The CDR3 here is CSVGPRTGYTEAFF. For the CDR3, the DNA is TGCAGCGTTGGACCCCGGACAGGGTACACTGAAGCTTTCTTT. Full variable domain (outside the CDR3, taken from reference TRBV29-1 and TRBJ1-1): SAVISQKPSRDICQRGTSLTIQCQVDSQVTMMFWYRQQPGQSLTLIATANQGSEATYESGFVIDKFPISRPNLTFSTLTVSNMSPEDSSIYLCSVGPRTGYTEAFFGQGTRLTVV.

This clonotype was observed a few times. The rearrangement links TRBV29-1 to TRBJ2-1; 9 bases are a match to TRBD2. CDR3 size: 14 residues. Germline CDR1 is SQVTM and CDR2 is ANQGSEA. The V and J ends lost 2 bases and 8 bases, in that order; junction bases with no gene match: 7. CDR3 DNA sequence: TGCAGCGTTGAACTAGCGGGACGTGGGTATGAGCAGTTCTTC. Encoded protein: CSVELAGRGYEQFF.

The chain couples TRBV6-5 to TRBJ2-4; no firm D call. Germline loops: CDR1 MNHEY, CDR2 SVGAGI. V lost 2 bases and J lost 0, with 11 bases in between. This CDR3 has 16 amino acids. The CDR3 sequence: CASSYGLRLAKNIQYF. DNA for the CDR3: TGTGCCAGCAGTTACGGATTAAGACTAGCCAAAAACATTCAGTACTTC.

There are many counts of this clonotype. The chain links TRBV20-1 to TRBJ2-4; D is ambiguous. Germline CDR1 and CDR2: DFQATT and SNEGSKA (reference sequence). V lost 3 bases and J 0 bases, leaving 9 bases between the germline ends. This CDR3 spans 14 amino acids. In DNA, the CDR3 is TGCAGTGCTAGGGTACAAATAGCCAAAAACATTCAGTACTTC. Translating gives CSARVQIAKNIQYF.

This clonotype was observed at least ten times. The chain combines TRBV7-2 with TRBJ1-4; maybe TRBD1 (5 bases). Trimming left V 4 bases short and J 3 bases short, with 15 bases between. CDR1 is SGHTA, CDR2 FQGNSA, per germline. The CDR3 consists of 16 residues. The CDR3 DNA reads TGTGCCAGCAGCTACGAACAGGCGATGGCTAATGAAAAACTGTTTTTT. Its protein product is CASSYEQAMANEKLFF.

This clonotype was counted a few times. CDR3 loop: CSARGASGGAYEQYF. The CDR3 DNA sequence: TGCAGTGCTAGAGGAGCTAGCGGGGGAGCCTACGAGCAGTACTTC. This chain connects TRBV20-1 to TRBJ2-7, with TRBD2 matching over 10 bases. This CDR3 is 15 amino acids long. Germline V gene sequence: CDR1 DFQATT, CDR2 SNEGSKA (reference sequence). Germline trimming cut 1 base from V and 2 bases from J; bases unmatched to any gene: 5.